What follows are 30 T cell receptor beta chains derived from one specimen sequenced in a study of cytomegalovirus exposure and HLA in healthy donors. The PCR ran on 60 Vbeta and 13 Jbeta primers. Measured with immunoSEQ multiplex PCR; TCRdb has only the in-frame clones, and not every one. The table includes about 110,000 clones, 78% detected once. The sequenced material came from PBMCs. These receptors were collected from a man aged 25 to 40 in good health and CMV-seronegative.

Turning to this clone: One end of the junction is discordant with germline, which a read error may explain. The rearrangement uses TRBV5-5 and TRBJ2-7, with D perhaps matching TRBD2 (6 bases). Germline V gene sequence: CDR1 SGHKS, CDR2 YYEKEE (reference sequence). This CDR3 is 17 amino acids long. The CDR3 nucleotides read TGTGCCAGCAGCTTGGCCGCAGGGACTGGGTCCTCCTCCGAGCAGTACTTC. It encodes CASSLAAGTGSSSEQYF.

The rearrangement joins TRBV7-6 to TRBJ1-2, with 7 bases matching TRBD1. The germline V gene has CDR1 SGHVS and CDR2 FNYEAQ. Losses at the gene ends were 1 base for V and 7 bases for J; bases not matched to a gene: 6. The CDR3 consists of 14 residues. The CDR3 nucleotides are TGTGCCAGCAGCTTAGAAGGACAGGAGGGTGGCTACACCTTC. It is translated as CASSLEGQEGGYTF. Filled out from reference TRBV7-6 and TRBJ1-2, the complete variable domain reads GAGVSQSPRYKVTKRGQDVALRCDPISGHVSLYWYRQALGQGPEFLTYFNYEAQQDKSGLPNDRFSAERPEGSISTLTIQRTEQRDSAMYRCASSLEGQEGGYTFGSGTRLTVV.

The chain links TRBV27 to TRBJ2-7, with D maybe TRBD1 (6 bases). The V gene's germline CDR1 is MNHEY and CDR2 SMNVEV (reference sequence). V lost 7 bases to trimming and J lost 0 bases, with 16 bases between them. The length of the CDR3 is 15 residues. The CDR3 bases are TGTGCCAGCAACGAAGGGGGAGATAGCTCCTACGAGCAGTACTTC. Protein product: CASNEGGDSSYEQYF.

The J gene is TRBJ2-7, the V gene TRBV5-1, with 8 bases aligning to TRBD1. Per germline, CDR1 SGHRS and CDR2 YFSETQ. V lost 0 bases, J lost 4 bases, and 6 bases stayed unmatched. The CDR3 length is 15 residues. The CDR3 sequence: CASSLGAGGAYEQYF. DNA of the CDR3: TGCGCCAGCAGCTTGGGCGCAGGGGGCGCTTACGAGCAGTACTTC. Using reference TRBV5-1 and TRBJ2-7 for the parts outside the CDR3, the full variable domain is KAGVTQTPRYLIKTRGQQVTLSCSPISGHRSVSWYQQTPGQGLQFLFEYFSETQRNKGNFPGRFSGRQFSNSRSEMNVSTLELGDSALYLCASSLGAGGAYEQYFGPGTRLTVT.

The gene calls are TRBV30 and TRBJ2-2; the D gene is possibly TRBD1 (5 bases). The length of the CDR3 is 16 residues. Germline CDR1 is GTSNPN and CDR2 is SVGIG (reference sequence). Trimming took off 0 bases at V and 2 bases at J, with 13 bases between the two ends. CDR3 in amino acids: CAWSVTGAPNTGELFF. Written as DNA, the CDR3 is TGTGCCTGGAGTGTAACAGGTGCCCCAAACACCGGGGAGCTGTTTTTT.

The chain uses TRBV13 and TRBJ2-5; 11 nucleotides agree with TRBD2. The V segment lost 5 bases and the J segment 3 bases; nucleotides outside the gene matches: 5. This CDR3 is built from 15 residues. Looked up from germline, CDR1 is PRHDT and CDR2 is FYEKMQ (reference sequence). The CDR3 sequence is CASSLLAGGKETQYF. The CDR3 DNA reads TGTGCCAGCAGCCTCCTAGCGGGGGGCAAAGAGACCCAGTACTTC.

The J gene is TRBJ1-5, the V gene TRBV27; 7 positions agree with TRBD1. The junction had 7 bases not matched to a gene; V was cut back by 5 bases and J by 3 bases. CDR3 length: 15 amino acids. Per the germline V gene, CDR1 is MNHEY and CDR2 is SMNVEV (reference sequence). CDR3 in DNA: TGTGCCAGCAGTCCCAATGACAGGGTCAATCAGCCCCAGCATTTT. It translates to CASSPNDRVNQPQHF.

The chain uses TRBV28 and TRBJ2-1, with 9 bases lining up with TRBD2. With V trimmed by 3 bases and J by 6 bases, 9 bases remained unmatched. This CDR3 has 16 residues. Germline values: CDR1 MDHEN, CDR2 SYDVKM. Here the CDR3 reads CASSFLEEREVNEQFF. Here the CDR3 DNA reads TGTGCCAGCAGTTTCTTAGAAGAGCGGGAGGTCAATGAGCAGTTCTTC.

The rearrangement uses TRBV2 and TRBJ2-5; 9 nucleotides line up with TRBD1. The V gene end was trimmed by 6 bases and the J gene end by 4 bases; junction bases not matched to a gene: 3. The CDR3 spans 13 residues. Germline CDR1 reads SNHLY; CDR2 reads FYNNEI. CDR3 nucleotides: TGTGCCAGCAGCGAGGACAGGGGAGAGACCCAGTACTTC. Amino acid sequence: CASSEDRGETQYF.

The V and J genes are TRBV7-2 and TRBJ2-5, with 11 bases aligning to TRBD2. Germline CDR1 is SGHTA and CDR2 is FQGNSA. This CDR3 has 14 amino acids. V shed 9 bases, J shed 5 bases, and the junction held 8 bases outside the gene matches. Written as DNA, the CDR3 is TGTGCCAGTAGCGGGGGGGCTCTGGAGGAGACCCAGTACTTC. Its translation is CASSGGALEETQYF.

V gene TRBV7-8 combines with J gene TRBJ2-7; perhaps TRBD2 as D (6 bases). The germline V and J ends were trimmed by 5 bases and 1 base, with 9 bases remaining between them. Germline CDR1 and CDR2: SGHVS and FQNEAQ. The CDR3 is 13 amino acids. The chain's CDR3 is CASSRSGSYEQYF. CDR3 nucleotide sequence: TGTGCCAGCAGCCGTAGCGGATCCTACGAGCAGTACTTC.

The rearrangement uses TRBV19 and TRBJ2-7; 11 bases map to TRBD1. Germline assignment: CDR1 LNHDA and CDR2 SQIVND (reference sequence). V lost 5 bases to trimming and J lost 6 bases; unmatched junction nucleotides: 6. The CDR3 runs to 14 residues. CDR3 sequence: CASSLGQGAREQYF. As DNA, the CDR3 is TGTGCCAGTAGTCTAGGACAGGGGGCGCGCGAGCAGTACTTC.

The V call is TRBV19, the J call TRBJ1-1, with a tentative D call TRBD1 (5 bases). Between the trimmed V and J ends, which lost 9 bases and 4 bases, there was a span of 12 bases. CDR3 length: 12 amino acids. CDR1 LNHDA and CDR2 SQIVND come from the germline V gene (reference sequence). CDR3 bases: TGTGCCAGCCAACGCGGGGGCACTGAAGCTTTCTTT. It is translated as CASQRGGTEAFF.

The CDR3 bases are TGTGCCAGCCGTTTAACGGTCTCTGGGGCCAACGTCCTGACTTTC. It codes for CASRLTVSGANVLTF. The chain couples TRBV2 to TRBJ2-6; D not resolved. Trimming removed 8 bases from V and 0 bases from J, with 11 bases in between. CDR3 length: 15 residues. CDR1 and CDR2 (germline): SNHLY, FYNNEI.

The rearrangement uses TRBV4-3 and TRBJ2-5; 9 bases match TRBD2. V dropped 4 bases and J dropped 4; count of bases not matched to a gene: 16. Germline V lookup: CDR1 LGHNA, CDR2 YSLEER. The CDR3 is made up of 18 amino acids. CDR3 in amino acids: CASSPQKDSSGSTETQYF. Here the CDR3 DNA reads TGCGCCAGCAGCCCACAAAAGGATAGTAGCGGGAGTACAGAGACCCAGTACTTC.

Only a few counts were recorded for this clone. This rearrangement joins TRBV28 to TRBJ1-2; D unresolved. V lost 3 bases, J lost 4 bases, and 18 bases lay in between. The CDR3 covers 16 residues. Germline V lookup: CDR1 MDHEN, CDR2 SYDVKM. The CDR3 sequence is CASSFVQSTRLYGYTF. Here the CDR3 DNA reads TGTGCCAGCAGTTTTGTTCAATCAACCAGGCTCTATGGCTACACCTTC.

This clone was recorded a few times. The rearrangement uses TRBV28 and TRBJ2-1; D call uncertain. CDR1 is MDHEN and CDR2 is SYDVKM in the germline V gene. V lost 3 bases to trimming and J lost 5 bases, with 17 bases between them. This CDR3 comprises 16 residues. For the CDR3, the DNA is TGTGCCAGCAGTTTGGCCCTAATTAGCAGAAACAATGAGCAGTTCTTC. Amino acid sequence: CASSLALISRNNEQFF.

The V call is TRBV28, the J call TRBJ2-7, with 9 nucleotides matching TRBD1. The V and J ends lost 6 bases and 7 bases, in that order; junction bases with no gene match: 16. The CDR3 loop spans 16 amino acids. Germline V CDR1 and CDR2: MDHEN, SYDVKM. CDR3 in amino acids: CASSQKAGQGRVEQYF. In nucleotides, the CDR3 is TGTGCCAGCAGCCAAAAGGCGGGACAGGGAAGAGTGGAGCAGTACTTC.

The chain carries TRBV6-5 and TRBJ1-2; the D is unclear. Germline CDR1 MNHEY, CDR2 SVGAGI. Trimming shortened V by 7 bases and J by 2 bases, and 8 bases separated the two germline ends. The CDR3 is 12 amino acids. CDR3 protein: CASKAGNYGYTF. For the CDR3, the DNA is TGTGCCAGCAAGGCGGGAAACTATGGCTACACCTTC.

The rearrangement joins TRBV7-2 to TRBJ2-1; 9 bases agree with TRBD1. The trim removed 1 base at V and 9 bases at J, leaving 10 bases unmatched. The CDR3 has 16 amino acids. Germline CDR1 SGHTA, CDR2 FQGNSA. CDR3 nucleotide sequence: TGTGCCAGCAGCTTAGGACCGCGACAGGGGGTCGGTGAGCAGTTCTTC. Amino acid sequence: CASSLGPRQGVGEQFF.

The J gene is TRBJ1-2, the V gene TRBV6-1; 10 bases are a match to TRBD1. CDR3 size: 17 residues. Trimming removed 3 bases from V and 8 bases from J; junction bases left unmatched: 15. Germline V gene sequence: CDR1 MNHNS, CDR2 SASEGT. CDR3 sequence: CASSDPRFYRDRGGYTF. As DNA, the CDR3 is TGTGCCAGCAGTGACCCCCGCTTTTACCGGGACAGGGGCGGCTACACCTTC.

CDR3 protein: CASSLRGNQPQHF. Here the CDR3 DNA reads TGTGCCAGCAGCTTAAGAGGTAATCAGCCCCAGCATTTT. This chain links TRBV7-2 with TRBJ1-5, with unresolved D. The CDR3 is 13 residues long. The V end lost 2 bases, the J end lost 4 bases, and 6 bases lay between the germline ends. CDR1 is SGHTA, CDR2 FQGNSA, per germline.

The V call is TRBV18, the J call TRBJ1-5, with D perhaps matching TRBD1 (5 bases). Germline V gene sequence: CDR1 KGHSH, CDR2 LQKENI. Trimming cost V 1 base and J 7 bases, with 11 bases left between them. CDR3 length: 14 residues. The DNA for the CDR3 is TGTGCCAGCTCACCACAGCAGGGTGCCCAGCCCCAGCATTTT. This sequence encodes CASSPQQGAQPQHF.

Sample share makes this clone medium-sized. V and J are TRBV7-9 and TRBJ2-5, with D uncertain. The germline V gene has CDR1 SEHNR and CDR2 FQNEAQ (reference sequence). V was cut by 4 bases and J by 5 bases, with 14 bases left in between. The CDR3 sequence is 14 residues long. The chain's CDR3 is CASSSGPPRETQYF. The CDR3 DNA follows: TGTGCCAGCAGCTCCGGTCCCCCCCGCGAGACCCAGTACTTC.

The rearrangement links TRBV9 to TRBJ2-1, with 7 bases that match TRBD1. Trimming removed 7 bases from V and 0 bases from J; junction bases left unmatched: 7. There are 15 residues in the CDR3. Germline lookup yields CDR1 SGDLS and CDR2 YYNGEE. The CDR3 region has the DNA TGTGCCAGCGGGCTACAGGGGAGCTCCTACAATGAGCAGTTCTTC. The encoded protein is CASGLQGSSYNEQFF. Together with reference TRBV9 and TRBJ2-1, the CDR3 gives the full variable domain: DSGVTQTPKHLITATGQRVTLRCSPRSGDLSVYWYQQSLDQGLQFLIQYYNGEERAKGNILERFSAQQFPDLHSELNLSSLELGDSALYFCASGLQGSSYNEQFFGPGTRLTVL.

The J gene is TRBJ2-7, the V gene TRBV7-9; TRBD2 might be the D (6 bases). The germline V gene has CDR1 SEHNR and CDR2 FQNEAQ (reference sequence). V was shortened by 1 base and J by 3 bases, with 19 bases between the two germline ends. This CDR3 is built from 17 residues. CDR3 bases: TGTGCCAGCAGCTTAGTCGGGAGAGGGTTCACTGACTACGAGCAGTACTTC. Its protein is CASSLVGRGFTDYEQYF.

This CDR3 is CASSKSGTGGYRDTEAFF. As DNA, the CDR3 is TGTGCCAGCAGCAAGTCCGGGACAGGGGGCTACCGAGATACTGAAGCTTTCTTT. The chain carries TRBV11-2 and TRBJ1-1, with 12 positions matching TRBD1. The CDR3 loop spans 18 amino acids. Germline loops: CDR1 SGHAT, CDR2 FQNNGV. The V segment lost 5 bases and the J segment 5 bases; nucleotides outside the gene matches: 15.

The chain is built from TRBV4-3 and TRBJ1-2; D unresolved. Trimming stripped 0 bases from V and 5 bases from J, with 7 bases between. The germline gives CDR1 LGHNA, CDR2 YSLEER. This CDR3 region has 13 residues. CDR3 protein: CASSQDAGYGYTF. CDR3 nucleotides: TGCGCCAGCAGCCAAGATGCGGGGTATGGCTACACCTTC.

The chain employs TRBV23-1 and TRBJ1-1, with a weak D call TRBD1 (6 bases). TRBV23-1 has ORF status, its function being uncertain. V was trimmed by 5 bases and J by 2 bases, leaving 21 bases between them. The CDR3 contains 17 residues. This chain's CDR3 is CASSTDRIMTANTEAFF. CDR3 coding DNA: TGCGCCAGCAGTACCGACAGGATAATGACAGCCAACACTGAAGCTTTCTTT.

The rearrangement uses TRBV7-6 and TRBJ1-3, with 9 bases that match TRBD1. CDR1 is SGHVS, CDR2 FNYEAQ, per germline. This CDR3 comprises 17 residues. Losses at the gene ends were 7 bases for V and 4 bases for J; bases not matched to a gene: 14. This CDR3 reads CASTPAPGTGPGNTIYF. For the CDR3, the DNA is TGTGCCAGCACCCCGGCCCCCGGGACAGGGCCCGGAAACACCATATATTTT.